Below, one T cell receptor (beta chain) is given with its context. What it binds is not known. The data were taken from a study of OX40 agonist ivuxolimab in advanced cancers. In the study overall: Administration of intravenous ivuxolimab to patients occurred every 2 weeks at 0.01 to 10 mg/kg. Regarding the study as a whole: Specificity for antigen went undetermined in the expanded peripheral T cells.

V lost 5 bases and J 4 bases, leaving 5 bases between the germline ends. This CDR3 is built from 12 residues. The germline V gene has CDR1 MNHEY and CDR2 SMNVEV (reference sequence). Sequencing was performed with immunoSEQ multiplex PCR; in TCRdb, only in-frame clones are kept and a portion is missing. The top ten clones hold over 10% of a sample with approximately 76,000 clones, 85% to 90% of them seen once. V and J are TRBV27 and TRBJ2-2; D ambiguous. The sequencing here drew on CD4+ or CD8+ T cells sorted from blood, taken in a trial of the OX40 agonist ivuxolimab. The sequence came from an adult with an advanced solid tumor such as melanoma, head and neck, liver or kidney cancer. The CDR3 DNA sequence: TGTGCCAGCAGTCCCTCCACCGGGGAGCTGTTTTTT. Residues: CASSPSTGELFF.